What follows are 14 T cell receptor beta chains derived from one specimen sequenced in a study of blood T cell repertoires in COVID-19. Profiled with immunoSEQ multiplex PCR; TCRdb holds only in-frame clones, not every one. The sample holds roughly 360,000 clones, around 84% seen once. The specimen was peripheral blood. The receptor source for this set is a human donor with acute or convalescent COVID-19. The donor label of this sample is uncertain.

The chain links TRBV7-9 to TRBJ2-5; a weak D match, TRBD1 (5 bases). Germline V gene sequence: CDR1 SEHNR, CDR2 FQNEAQ (reference sequence). The CDR3 has 14 amino acids. V was pared by 5 bases and J by 2 bases, with 12 bases between. The CDR3 DNA reads TGTGCCAGCAGCCAAGGGGCAGCTCAAGAGACCCAGTACTTC. Translated, it gives CASSQGAAQETQYF.

The sample holds one count of this clone. V is TRBV7-9 and J is TRBJ1-3, with 7 positions matching TRBD1. Trimming cost V 5 bases and J 6 bases; bases outside gene matches: 4. The CDR3 length is 13 residues. Germline assignment: CDR1 SEHNR and CDR2 FQNEAQ (reference sequence). The CDR3 protein is CASSQTGINTIYF. The CDR3 DNA follows: TGTGCCAGCAGCCAGACAGGGATAAACACCATATATTTT.

Only a few counts were recorded for this clone. The V call is TRBV10-3, the J call TRBJ2-1, with 8 bases matching TRBD2. CDR3 length: 15 residues. Germline trimming cut 0 bases from V and 10 bases from J; bases unmatched to any gene: 8. Per the germline V gene, CDR1 is ENHRY and CDR2 is SYGVKD. The CDR3 protein is CAISESGREGREQFF. In DNA form, the CDR3 reads TGTGCCATCAGTGAGTCGGGTCGGGAGGGCCGCGAGCAGTTCTTC.

The gene calls are TRBV4-1 and TRBJ2-1; 11 bases are shared with TRBD2. CDR1 is MGHRA and CDR2 is YSYEKL in the germline V gene. This CDR3 contains 16 residues. V trimming: 5 bases; J trimming: 8 bases; junction bases outside the gene matches: 11. The CDR3 sequence: CASSSPGLAAVHEQFF. CDR3 bases: TGCGCCAGCAGCTCCCCGGGACTAGCGGCGGTCCATGAGCAGTTCTTC.

The chain uses TRBV29-1 and TRBJ2-5; the D gene is possibly TRBD2 (6 bases). V was shortened by 2 bases and J by 5 bases, with 12 bases between the two germline ends. CDR3 length: 13 residues. Germline V CDR1 and CDR2: SQVTM, ANQGSEA. In DNA form, the CDR3 reads TGCAGCGTTGAATCTGGGGGGAGGGAGACCCAGTACTTC. Its protein product is CSVESGGRETQYF. Full variable domain (outside the CDR3, taken from reference TRBV29-1 and TRBJ2-5): SAVISQKPSRDICQRGTSLTIQCQVDSQVTMMFWYRQQPGQSLTLIATANQGSEATYESGFVIDKFPISRPNLTFSTLTVSNMSPEDSSIYLCSVESGGRETQYFGPGTRLLVL.

The J gene is TRBJ2-7, the V gene TRBV20-1; D is unclear. CDR3 size: 11 residues. Germline values: CDR1 DFQATT, CDR2 SNEGSKA (reference sequence). V was clipped by 2 bases and J by 7 bases, with 9 bases between them. CDR3 bases: TGCAGTGCTAGACTAACTGGTGAGCAGTACTTC. This encodes CSARLTGEQYF.

The J gene is TRBJ1-2, the V gene TRBV30, with TRBD1 as a possible D gene (6 bases). This CDR3 is 13 amino acids long. Between the trimmed V and J ends, which lost 1 base and 7 bases, there was a span of 13 bases. CDR1 and CDR2 from the germline V gene are GTSNPN and SVGIG (reference sequence). CDR3 region: CAWSAHRAGGYTF. The CDR3 DNA sequence: TGTGCCTGGAGTGCGCACAGGGCCGGTGGCTACACCTTC.

Here the CDR3 reads CASSPGQGSRNEQFF. The CDR3 DNA sequence: TGTGCCAGCTCACCTGGACAGGGTTCGAGGAATGAGCAGTTCTTC. This chain uses TRBV18 with TRBJ2-1; 8 nucleotides match TRBD1. The CDR3 is 15 residues long. V shed 3 bases, J shed 7 bases, and the junction held 8 bases outside the gene matches. The germline gives CDR1 KGHSH, CDR2 LQKENI.

This chain uses TRBV24-1 with TRBJ1-4; D possibly corresponds to TRBD1 (5 bases). This CDR3 region has 16 residues. CDR1 is KGHDR, CDR2 SFDVKD, per germline. V was pared by 0 bases and J by 2 bases, with 9 bases between. CDR3 loop: CATSDLSSGTNEKLFF. DNA of the CDR3: TGTGCCACCAGTGATTTGTCCTCAGGGACTAATGAAAAACTGTTTTTT.

The rearrangement uses TRBV9 and TRBJ2-1; 9 positions match TRBD2. CDR1 is SGDLS and CDR2 is YYNGEE in the germline V gene. The CDR3 has 15 residues. The V and J ends lost 3 bases and 2 bases, in that order; junction bases with no gene match: 3. CDR3 bases: TGTGCCAGCAGCGCGGAGCGGGGGGCCTACAATGAGCAGTTCTTC. This encodes CASSAERGAYNEQFF.

This clone was observed many times. The rearrangement joins TRBV2 to TRBJ1-2; weak D call: TRBD1 (5 bases). The CDR3 covers 14 residues. Trimming removed 6 bases from V and 5 bases from J, with 16 bases in between. CDR1 and CDR2 (germline): SNHLY, FYNNEI. The CDR3: CASRSGGVRYGYTF. The CDR3 nucleotides read TGTGCCAGCAGAAGCGGGGGTGTGAGGTATGGCTACACCTTC. Together with reference TRBV2 and TRBJ1-2, the CDR3 gives the full variable domain: EPEVTQTPSHQVTQMGQEVILRCVPISNHLYFYWYRQILGQKVEFLVSFYNNEISEKSEIFDDQFSVERPDGSNFTLKIRSTKLEDSAMYFCASRSGGVRYGYTFGSGTRLTVV.

The chain couples TRBV5-6 to TRBJ2-5; maybe TRBD1 (6 bases). CDR1 SGHDT and CDR2 YYEEEE come from the germline V gene. The CDR3 sequence is 14 residues long. V dropped 4 bases and J dropped 7 bases, with 17 bases sitting between them. The CDR3 coding sequence is TGTGCCAGCAGCCCAACCGGGACAACGTGGACCCAGTACTTC. This gives the protein CASSPTGTTWTQYF.

V and J are TRBV18 and TRBJ2-1; no definite D call. The V and J ends lost 3 bases and 1 base respectively, with 10 bases between them. CDR3 length: 15 amino acids. Germline-derived CDR1 and CDR2 are KGHSH and LQKENI. CDR3 region: CASSPLPGSYNEQFF. Written as DNA, the CDR3 is TGTGCCAGCTCACCCCTCCCAGGATCCTACAATGAGCAGTTCTTC.

Regarding this clone: At one end the junction does not follow the germline gene, possibly because of a read error. This chain connects TRBV4-1 to TRBJ1-1; 12 nucleotides match TRBD1. The CDR3 runs to 17 residues. Germline CDR1 MGHRA, CDR2 YSYEKL. CDR3 residues: CASRQGPGQGANTEAFF. In DNA, the CDR3 is TGCGCCAGCAGGCAAGGTCCGGGACAGGGGGCGAATACTGAAGCTTTCTTT.